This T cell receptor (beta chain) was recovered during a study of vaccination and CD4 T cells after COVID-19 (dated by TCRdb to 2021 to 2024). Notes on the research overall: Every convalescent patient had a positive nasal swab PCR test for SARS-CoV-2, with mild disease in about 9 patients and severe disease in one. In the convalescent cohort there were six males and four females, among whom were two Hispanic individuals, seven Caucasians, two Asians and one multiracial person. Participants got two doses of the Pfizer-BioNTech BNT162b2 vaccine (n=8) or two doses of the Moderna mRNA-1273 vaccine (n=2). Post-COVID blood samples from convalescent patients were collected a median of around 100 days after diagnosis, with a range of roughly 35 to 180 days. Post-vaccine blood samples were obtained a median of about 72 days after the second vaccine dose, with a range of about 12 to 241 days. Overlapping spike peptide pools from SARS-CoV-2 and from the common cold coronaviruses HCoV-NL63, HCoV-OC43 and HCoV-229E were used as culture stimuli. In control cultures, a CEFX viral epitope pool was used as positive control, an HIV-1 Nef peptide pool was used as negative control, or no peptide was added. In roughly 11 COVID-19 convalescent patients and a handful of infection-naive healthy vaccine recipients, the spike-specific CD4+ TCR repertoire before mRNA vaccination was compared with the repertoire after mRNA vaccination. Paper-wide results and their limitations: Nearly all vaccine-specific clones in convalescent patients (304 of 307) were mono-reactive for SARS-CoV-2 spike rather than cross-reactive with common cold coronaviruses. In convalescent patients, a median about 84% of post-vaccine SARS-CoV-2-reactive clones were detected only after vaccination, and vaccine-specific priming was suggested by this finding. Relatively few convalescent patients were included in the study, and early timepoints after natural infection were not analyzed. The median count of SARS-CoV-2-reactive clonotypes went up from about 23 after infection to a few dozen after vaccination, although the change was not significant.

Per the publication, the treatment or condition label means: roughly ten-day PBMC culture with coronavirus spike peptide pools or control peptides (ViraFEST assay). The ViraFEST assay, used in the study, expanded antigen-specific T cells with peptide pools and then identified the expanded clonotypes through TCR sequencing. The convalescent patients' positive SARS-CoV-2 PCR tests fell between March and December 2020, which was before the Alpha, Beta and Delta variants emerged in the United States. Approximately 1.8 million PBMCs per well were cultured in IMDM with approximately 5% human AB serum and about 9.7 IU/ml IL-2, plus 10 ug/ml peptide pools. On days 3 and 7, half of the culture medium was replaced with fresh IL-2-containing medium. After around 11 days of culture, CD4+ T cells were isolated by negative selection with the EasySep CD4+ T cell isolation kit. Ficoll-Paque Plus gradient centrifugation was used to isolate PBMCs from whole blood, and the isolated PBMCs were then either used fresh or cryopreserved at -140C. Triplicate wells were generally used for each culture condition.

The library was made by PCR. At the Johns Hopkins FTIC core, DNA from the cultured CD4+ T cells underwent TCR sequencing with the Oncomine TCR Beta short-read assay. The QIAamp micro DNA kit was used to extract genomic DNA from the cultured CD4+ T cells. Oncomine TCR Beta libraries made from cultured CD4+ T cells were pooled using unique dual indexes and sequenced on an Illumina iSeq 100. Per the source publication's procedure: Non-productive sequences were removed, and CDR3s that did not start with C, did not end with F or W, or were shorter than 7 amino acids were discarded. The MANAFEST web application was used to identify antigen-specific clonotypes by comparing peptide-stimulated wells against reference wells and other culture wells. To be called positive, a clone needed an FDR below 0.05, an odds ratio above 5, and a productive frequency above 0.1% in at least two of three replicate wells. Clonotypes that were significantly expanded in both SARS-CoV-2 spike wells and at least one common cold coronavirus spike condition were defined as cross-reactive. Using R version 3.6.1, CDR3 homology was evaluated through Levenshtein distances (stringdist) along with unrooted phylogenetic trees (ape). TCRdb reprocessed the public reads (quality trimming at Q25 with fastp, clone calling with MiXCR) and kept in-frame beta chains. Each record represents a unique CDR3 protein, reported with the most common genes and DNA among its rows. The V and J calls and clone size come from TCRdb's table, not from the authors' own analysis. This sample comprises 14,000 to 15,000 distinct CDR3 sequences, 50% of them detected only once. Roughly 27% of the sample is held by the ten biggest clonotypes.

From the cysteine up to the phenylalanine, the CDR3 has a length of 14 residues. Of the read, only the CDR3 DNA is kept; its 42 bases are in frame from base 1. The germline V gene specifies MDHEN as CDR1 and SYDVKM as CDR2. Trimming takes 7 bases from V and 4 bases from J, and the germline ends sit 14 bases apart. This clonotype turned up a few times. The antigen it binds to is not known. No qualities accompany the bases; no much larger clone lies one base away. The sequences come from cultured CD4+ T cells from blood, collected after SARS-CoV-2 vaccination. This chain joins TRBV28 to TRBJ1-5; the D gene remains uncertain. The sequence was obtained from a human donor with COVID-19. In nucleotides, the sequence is TGTGCCAGCACCCGAGAGATTCAGAATCAGCCCCAGCATTTT. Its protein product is CASTREIQNQPQHF.